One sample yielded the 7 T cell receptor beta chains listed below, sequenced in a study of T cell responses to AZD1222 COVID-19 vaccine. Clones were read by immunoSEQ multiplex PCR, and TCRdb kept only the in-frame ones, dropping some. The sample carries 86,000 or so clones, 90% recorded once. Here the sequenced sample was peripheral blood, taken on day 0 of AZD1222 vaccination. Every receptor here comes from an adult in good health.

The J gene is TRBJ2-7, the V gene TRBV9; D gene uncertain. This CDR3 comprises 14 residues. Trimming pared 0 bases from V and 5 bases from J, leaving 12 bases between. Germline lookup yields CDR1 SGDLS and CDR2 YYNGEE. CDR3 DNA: TGTGCCAGCAGCGTAGCACACGCCAACCACGAGCAGTACTTC. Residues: CASSVAHANHEQYF.

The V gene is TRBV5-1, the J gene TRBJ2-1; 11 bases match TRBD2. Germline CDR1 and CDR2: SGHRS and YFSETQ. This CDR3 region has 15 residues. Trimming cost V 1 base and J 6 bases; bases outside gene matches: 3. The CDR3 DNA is TGCGCCAGCAGCTTGAAACTAGCGGGAGTCAATGAGCAGTTCTTC. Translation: CASSLKLAGVNEQFF.

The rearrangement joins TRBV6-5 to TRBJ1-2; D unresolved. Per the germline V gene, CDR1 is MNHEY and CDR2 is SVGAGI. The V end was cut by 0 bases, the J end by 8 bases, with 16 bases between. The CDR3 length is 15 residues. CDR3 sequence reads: CASSYSSSDRQGYTF. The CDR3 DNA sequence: TGTGCCAGCAGTTACTCGAGTTCGGATCGCCAAGGCTACACCTTC.

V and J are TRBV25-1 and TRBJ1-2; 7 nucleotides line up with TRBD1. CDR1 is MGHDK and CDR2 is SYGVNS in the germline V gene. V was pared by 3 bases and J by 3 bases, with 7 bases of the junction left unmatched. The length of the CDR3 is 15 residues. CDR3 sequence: CASSDPDRVDYGYTF. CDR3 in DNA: TGTGCCAGCAGTGACCCCGACAGGGTTGACTATGGCTACACCTTC.

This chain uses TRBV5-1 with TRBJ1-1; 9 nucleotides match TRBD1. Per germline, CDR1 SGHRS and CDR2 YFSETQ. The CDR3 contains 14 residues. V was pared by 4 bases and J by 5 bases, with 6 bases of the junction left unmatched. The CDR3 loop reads CASSVDRGGTEAFF. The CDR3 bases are TGCGCCAGCAGCGTGGACAGGGGAGGGACTGAAGCTTTCTTT.

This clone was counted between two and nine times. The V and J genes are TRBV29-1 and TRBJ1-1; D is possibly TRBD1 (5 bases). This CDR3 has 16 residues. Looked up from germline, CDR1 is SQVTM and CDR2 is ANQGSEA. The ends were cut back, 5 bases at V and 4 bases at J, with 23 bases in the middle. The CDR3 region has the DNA TGCAGCGTTCTGGGAGGGGTAGGGGTAGGGACCACTGAAGCTTTCTTT. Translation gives CSVLGGVGVGTTEAFF.

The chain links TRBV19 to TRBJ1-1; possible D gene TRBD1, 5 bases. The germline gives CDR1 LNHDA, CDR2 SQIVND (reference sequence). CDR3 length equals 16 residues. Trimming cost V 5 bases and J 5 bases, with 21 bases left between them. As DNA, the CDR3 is TGTGCCAGTAGTCTACGCCCCTTAGGGGAGCGGACTGAAGCTTTCTTT. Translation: CASSLRPLGERTEAFF.